Below are 29 T cell receptor beta chains sequenced from a single sample in a study of a mutant IDH1 vaccine in newly diagnosed glioma. The antigens of these receptors remain unknown. The data were produced by immunoSEQ multiplex PCR, yet TCRdb's version contains in-frame clones alone and is incomplete. In the table there are around 54,000 clones, 85% to 90% of which are singletons. Time point reported: week 35, safety follow-up. The study gave 300 ug of mutant IDH1 20-mer peptide per vaccine dose, with topical imiquimod. The sequencing here drew on PBMCs, taken from a glioma patient whose treatment included an IDH1 peptide vaccine. The receptors were gathered from a man in his forties with glioma.

The chain is built from TRBV19 and TRBJ2-1, with no clear D. This CDR3 region has 15 residues. Trimming cost V 5 bases and J 0 bases, with 11 bases left between them. Germline V lookup: CDR1 LNHDA, CDR2 SQIVND (reference sequence). CDR3 amino acids: CASSERVSSYNEQFF. The CDR3 nucleotides read TGTGCCAGTAGTGAACGGGTGAGCTCCTACAATGAGCAGTTCTTC.

The chain has TRBV5-5 and TRBJ1-5; D remains unclear. CDR1 is SGHKS, CDR2 YYEKEE, per germline (reference sequence). The V and J ends lost 1 base and 1 base respectively, with 6 bases between them. This CDR3 is built from 14 residues. The CDR3 loop reads CASSLIISNQPQHF. CDR3 in DNA: TGTGCCAGCAGCTTGATCATAAGCAATCAGCCCCAGCATTTT.

Concerning this clone itself: Germline is not matched at one junction end, which may reflect a read error. This rearrangement joins TRBV7-6 to TRBJ2-5; 10 bases align to TRBD2. CDR3 length: 13 amino acids. Looked up from germline, CDR1 is SGHVS and CDR2 is FNYEAQ. This CDR3 is CASSIAGGETQYF. In DNA form, the CDR3 reads TGTGCCAGCAGCATAGCGGGGGGAGAGACCCAGTACTTC.

J is TRBJ2-2 and V is TRBV27; maybe TRBD2 (7 bases). Germline CDR1 and CDR2: MNHEY and SMNVEV (reference sequence). With 5 bases removed from V and 5 bases from J, the gap between germline ends came to 18 bases. The CDR3 sequence is 16 residues long. The CDR3 DNA follows: TGTGCCAGCAGTGTACTCGGGGGGCCGGGGACCGGGGAGCTGTTTTTT. Protein: CASSVLGGPGTGELFF.

V is TRBV28 and J is TRBJ2-7; possibly TRBD1 for D (6 bases). Per germline, CDR1 MDHEN and CDR2 SYDVKM. This CDR3 region has 12 residues. The germline V and J ends were trimmed by 4 bases and 2 bases, with 6 bases remaining between them. The DNA of the CDR3 is TGTGCCAGCAGTTCAGGGGCCTACGAGCAGTACTTC. Its translation: CASSSGAYEQYF.

V usage is TRBV4-2 and J usage is TRBJ2-2; TRBD1 aligns across 8 bases. The V segment lost 3 bases and the J segment 3 bases; nucleotides outside the gene matches: 12. Germline lookup yields CDR1 LGHNA and CDR2 YNFKEQ. This CDR3 region has 18 residues. This chain's CDR3 is CASSHNPDTGGDTGELFF. The CDR3 bases are TGTGCCAGCAGCCATAATCCGGATACAGGGGGAGACACCGGGGAGCTGTTTTTT.

The chain employs TRBV5-1 and TRBJ2-7; 8 positions match TRBD1. J gave up 3 bases and V 0 bases, and 5 bases lay outside the gene matches. The CDR3 is made up of 15 amino acids. Germline assignment: CDR1 SGHRS and CDR2 YFSETQ. The CDR3 DNA sequence: TGCGCCAGCAGCTTGGGGACAGGGCCCCTCTACGAGCAGTACTTC. It translates to CASSLGTGPLYEQYF.

J is TRBJ2-3 and V is TRBV6-5; a possible D gene is TRBD1 (6 bases). Between the trimmed V and J ends, which lost 6 bases and 4 bases, there was a span of 14 bases. Germline-derived CDR1 and CDR2 are MNHEY and SVGAGI. The CDR3 totals 14 residues. The CDR3 is CASRDPQGPDTQYF. CDR3 DNA sequence: TGTGCCAGCAGGGACCCACAGGGCCCAGATACGCAGTATTTT.

This chain uses TRBV5-1 with TRBJ2-7, with 10 bases lining up with TRBD1. Trimming at V came to 0 bases and at J to 2 bases, leaving 8 bases not matched to a gene. Germline loops: CDR1 SGHRS, CDR2 YFSETQ. The CDR3 has 17 residues. The CDR3, as DNA: TGCGCCAGCAGCTTGGCCCCTCCGACAGGGGGCACCTACGAGCAGTACTTC. Translation gives CASSLAPPTGGTYEQYF.

The CDR3 DNA is TGTGCCATCAGTGGCCTGGGACAGGGGGGAGAGACCCAGTACTTC. Protein: CAISGLGQGGETQYF. V gene TRBV10-3 combines with J gene TRBJ2-5; TRBD1 aligns across 11 bases. The CDR3 spans 15 residues. The V gene end was trimmed by 4 bases and the J gene end by 4 bases; junction bases not matched to a gene: 5. Germline CDR1 reads ENHRY; CDR2 reads SYGVKD.

The chain uses TRBV4-1 and TRBJ2-4; 11 positions agree with TRBD2. Germline V gives CDR1 MGHRA, CDR2 YSYEKL. V shed 1 base and J 0 bases; nucleotides not matched to a gene: 11. This CDR3 contains 20 residues. CDR3 protein: CASSQALTSGDTLAKNIQYF. The DNA of the CDR3 is TGCGCCAGCAGCCAAGCTCTGACTAGCGGGGATACATTAGCCAAAAACATTCAGTACTTC.

The CDR3 loop is CASSVGRVGDTQYF. The CDR3 DNA is TGTGCCAGCAGCGTAGGCAGGGTGGGGGATACGCAGTATTTT. This sequence joins TRBV9 and TRBJ2-3; D is possibly TRBD1 (5 bases). This CDR3 has 14 residues. Germline CDR1 is SGDLS and CDR2 is YYNGEE. V dropped 0 bases and J dropped 6 bases, with 11 bases sitting between them.

This chain links TRBV6-1 with TRBJ2-7, with 9 bases identical to TRBD2. Germline values: CDR1 MNHNS, CDR2 SASEGT. This CDR3 comprises 14 residues. V dropped 7 bases and J dropped 4; count of bases not matched to a gene: 8. CDR3: CASTLAGVSYEQYF. CDR3 bases: TGTGCCAGCACCTTAGCGGGAGTAAGTTACGAGCAGTACTTC.

The chain links TRBV19 to TRBJ2-3; D may correspond to TRBD1 or TRBD2 (5 bases each). From germline, CDR1 is LNHDA and CDR2 SQIVND (reference sequence). Trimming removed 4 bases at V and 4 bases at J, with 18 bases between. This CDR3 has 16 amino acids. The CDR3 spells CASSRPQGRWADTQYF. Here the CDR3 DNA reads TGTGCCAGTAGTAGGCCCCAGGGACGTTGGGCAGATACGCAGTATTTT.

The chain uses TRBV29-1 and TRBJ2-1, with TRBD2 matching over 10 bases. Germline trimming cut 7 bases from V and 8 bases from J; bases unmatched to any gene: 17. This CDR3 is 16 amino acids long. Germline V CDR1 and CDR2: SQVTM, ANQGSEA. As DNA, the CDR3 is TGCAGCGCTGGGGACAGGACGGGACTAGCGAAAGATGAGCAGTTCTTC. This sequence encodes CSAGDRTGLAKDEQFF.

The gene calls are TRBV19 and TRBJ1-5; D possibly corresponds to TRBD1 (6 bases). The V end lost 5 bases, the J end lost 0 bases, and 11 bases lay between the germline ends. The CDR3 is 15 residues long. Per the germline V gene, CDR1 is LNHDA and CDR2 is SQIVND (reference sequence). CDR3 region: CASSLGQHSNQPQHF. As DNA, the CDR3 is TGTGCCAGTAGTCTCGGACAGCATAGCAATCAGCCCCAGCATTTT.

V gene TRBV4-2 combines with J gene TRBJ2-7; 9 bases match TRBD2. There are 17 residues in the CDR3. Trimming took 1 base from V and 7 from J; bases not matched to a gene: 14. The V gene's germline CDR1 is LGHNA and CDR2 YNFKEQ. The CDR3 sequence: CASSQVIGSGGSGEQYF. The CDR3 nucleotides read TGTGCCAGCAGCCAAGTAATAGGTAGCGGGGGCTCGGGGGAGCAGTACTTC.

The chain is built from TRBV2 and TRBJ2-5; D may be TRBD1 or TRBD2 (5 bases each). This CDR3 has 14 amino acids. Germline assignment: CDR1 SNHLY and CDR2 FYNNEI. V shed 8 bases and J shed 2 bases, with 15 bases lying between them. CDR3 nucleotide sequence: TGTGCCAGCCGTAGAGGGACGGAACAAGAGACCCAGTACTTC. Translating it yields CASRRGTEQETQYF.

V is TRBV12-1 and J is TRBJ2-7; TRBD1, the table's D call, lacks a check against the DNA. TRBV12-1 is a documented pseudogene. The CDR3 is made up of 12 amino acids. The CDR3 DNA sequence: TGTGCCAGCAGCCCGGGAAGGGACAGGCAGTACTTC. It codes for CASSPGRDRQYF.

The chain combines TRBV2 with TRBJ2-7; D ambiguous. The CDR3 runs to 13 residues. Trimming stripped 7 bases from V and 5 bases from J, with 15 bases between. From germline, CDR1 is SNHLY and CDR2 FYNNEI. The CDR3 loop reads CASTWTNRDEQYF. DNA for the CDR3: TGTGCCAGCACGTGGACGAACCGGGACGAGCAGTACTTC.

This rearrangement joins TRBV6-1 to TRBJ2-3; no firm D call. The V end was cut by 5 bases, the J end by 3 bases, with 3 bases between. Per the germline V gene, CDR1 is MNHNS and CDR2 is SASEGT. This CDR3 has 11 residues. CDR3 protein: CASSPTDTQYF. The CDR3 DNA reads TGTGCCAGCAGTCCGACAGATACGCAGTATTTT.

This chain uses TRBV7-9 with TRBJ2-3, with D possibly TRBD2 on 6 matching bases. This CDR3 has 15 residues. V was trimmed by 8 bases and J by 5 bases, leaving 20 bases between them. Germline V gene lookup returns CDR1 SEHNR and CDR2 FQNEAQ (reference sequence). The CDR3 loop reads CASPTGLAFGDTQYF. The CDR3 coding sequence is TGTGCCAGCCCCACGGGACTCGCCTTTGGAGATACGCAGTATTTT.

The J gene is TRBJ2-7, the V gene TRBV7-8; D not resolved. There are 13 residues in the CDR3. The germline V and J ends were trimmed by 6 bases and 2 bases, with 11 bases remaining between them. Germline V CDR1 and CDR2: SGHVS, FQNEAQ. CDR3 coding DNA: TGTGCCAGCAGTTCGACGCGCGCCTACGAGCAGTACTTC. Protein product: CASSSTRAYEQYF.

This clone was observed a few times. The V call is TRBV19, the J call TRBJ1-4; 7 bases fit TRBD1. The trim removed 9 bases at V and 0 bases at J, leaving 13 bases unmatched. Looked up from germline, CDR1 is LNHDA and CDR2 is SQIVND (reference sequence). This CDR3 spans 17 amino acids. CDR3 sequence: CASYPGQRRPTNEKLFF. The CDR3 DNA sequence: TGTGCCAGCTATCCGGGACAGAGACGTCCAACTAATGAAAAACTGTTTTTT.

The chain carries TRBV5-6 and TRBJ2-1; D call uncertain. Per the germline V gene, CDR1 is SGHDT and CDR2 is YYEEEE. The germline V and J ends were trimmed by 3 bases and 3 bases, with 7 bases remaining between them. The CDR3 is 13 residues long. CDR3 sequence (DNA): TGTGCCAGCAGCTCGGCGAGCTACAATGAGCAGTTCTTC. Translated, it gives CASSSASYNEQFF.

V gene TRBV27 combines with J gene TRBJ1-4; 9 bases are a match to TRBD1. V lost 6 bases to trimming and J lost 2 bases; unmatched junction nucleotides: 7. Germline V gene data show CDR1 as MNHEY and CDR2 as SMNVEV (reference sequence). This CDR3 region has 16 residues. CDR3 bases: TGTGCCAGCAGCCGCTGGACAGGGGAGACTAATGAAAAACTGTTTTTT. It is translated as CASSRWTGETNEKLFF.

This clone was observed a single time. This chain uses TRBV18 with TRBJ2-7; D possibly corresponds to TRBD2 (6 bases). The germline V gene has CDR1 KGHSH and CDR2 LQKENI. The germline V and J ends were trimmed by 2 bases and 0 bases, with 11 bases remaining between them. The CDR3 is 15 amino acids. The DNA for the CDR3 is TGTGCCAGCTCACCAGGGGCGGGGAACTCCTACGAGCAGTACTTC. Translating gives CASSPGAGNSYEQYF. The whole variable domain, filled in from reference TRBV18 and TRBJ2-7, reads NAGVMQNPRHLVRRRGQEARLRCSPMKGHSHVYWYRQLPEEGLKFMVYLQKENIIDESGMPKERFSAEFPKEGPSILRIQQVVRGDSAAYFCASSPGAGNSYEQYFGPGTRLTVT.

This CDR3 is CASSMTGSDSSEKLFF. The CDR3 DNA is TGTGCCAGTAGTATGACCGGCTCGGACAGTAGTGAAAAACTGTTTTTT. The chain carries TRBV19 and TRBJ1-4, with D perhaps TRBD1 (6 bases). Germline CDR1 reads LNHDA; CDR2 reads SQIVND (reference sequence). The CDR3 runs 16 residues. V lost 3 bases, J lost 7 bases, and 18 bases lay in between.

The chain has TRBV6-5 and TRBJ1-2; a possible D gene is TRBD1 (6 bases). V was shortened by 0 bases and J by 8 bases, with 16 bases between the two germline ends. The CDR3 length is 15 residues. Germline CDR1 reads MNHEY; CDR2 reads SVGAGI. CDR3 nucleotides: TGTGCCAGCAGTTACTCTCGGGGGCTAGGGTTGGGCTACACCTTC. Its translation: CASSYSRGLGLGYTF.